This T cell receptor beta chain was sequenced in a study of CD8 T cells in ankylosing spondylitis. Study-level points and caveats: Clones tied to disease were said to be significantly enriched in matched ankylosing spondylitis synovial fluid. Eight highly homologous variants formed a TCR beta motif that appeared characteristic of ankylosing spondylitis blood.

There are 12 residues in the CDR3. V lost 10 bases to trimming and J lost 4 bases, with 13 bases between them. From germline, CDR1 is SGHVT and CDR2 SQSDAQ. This clonotype was observed a few times. Its specificity is unknown. Construction of TCR beta libraries was performed using quantitative 5'-RACE with molecular barcodes. Using its own MiXCR run on the 5' RACE reads, TCRdb lists one record per CDR3 protein. Among under 200,000 distinct CDR3 sequences listed, 9.5% to 10% were seen once. This sequence was found in a female donor with ankylosing spondylitis or in good health (not recorded which). The gene calls are TRBV7-4 and TRBJ1-2; no firm D call. The specimen was blood, either unsorted or a sorted T cell fraction (not recorded which). Written as DNA, the CDR3 is TGTGCCAACCGCCCTTGGGTCTATGGCTACACCTTC. It encodes CANRPWVYGYTF.